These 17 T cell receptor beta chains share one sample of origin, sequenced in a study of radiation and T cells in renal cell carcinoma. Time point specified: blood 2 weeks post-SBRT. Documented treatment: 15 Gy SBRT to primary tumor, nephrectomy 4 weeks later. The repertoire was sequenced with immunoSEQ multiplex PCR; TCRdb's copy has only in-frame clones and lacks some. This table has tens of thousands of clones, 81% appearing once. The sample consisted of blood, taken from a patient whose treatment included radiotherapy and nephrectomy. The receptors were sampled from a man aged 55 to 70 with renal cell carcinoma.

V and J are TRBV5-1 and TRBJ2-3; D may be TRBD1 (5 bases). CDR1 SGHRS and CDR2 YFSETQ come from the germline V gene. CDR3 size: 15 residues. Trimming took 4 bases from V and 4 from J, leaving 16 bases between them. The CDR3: CASSPTAQGADTQYF. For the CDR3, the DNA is TGCGCCAGCAGCCCCACAGCGCAGGGCGCAGATACGCAGTATTTT.

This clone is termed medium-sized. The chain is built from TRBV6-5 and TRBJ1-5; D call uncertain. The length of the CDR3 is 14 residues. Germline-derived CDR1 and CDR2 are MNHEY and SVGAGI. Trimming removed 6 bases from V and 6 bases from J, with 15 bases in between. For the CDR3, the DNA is TGTGCCAGCAGCTCCGGGCCAGGAGGTCAGCCCCAGCATTTT. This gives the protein CASSSGPGGQPQHF.

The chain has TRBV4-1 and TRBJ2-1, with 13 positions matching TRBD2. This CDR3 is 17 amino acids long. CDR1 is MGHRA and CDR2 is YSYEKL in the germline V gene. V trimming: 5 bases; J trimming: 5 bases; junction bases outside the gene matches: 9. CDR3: CASSARLAGGLHNEQFF. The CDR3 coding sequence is TGCGCCAGCAGCGCACGACTAGCGGGAGGTTTGCACAATGAGCAGTTCTTC.

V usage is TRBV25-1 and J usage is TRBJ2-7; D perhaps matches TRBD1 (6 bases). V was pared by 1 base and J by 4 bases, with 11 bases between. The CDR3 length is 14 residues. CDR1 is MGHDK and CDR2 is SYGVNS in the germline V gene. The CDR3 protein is CASSESGVRYEQYF. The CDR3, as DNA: TGTGCCAGCAGTGAATCAGGGGTAAGATACGAGCAGTACTTC.

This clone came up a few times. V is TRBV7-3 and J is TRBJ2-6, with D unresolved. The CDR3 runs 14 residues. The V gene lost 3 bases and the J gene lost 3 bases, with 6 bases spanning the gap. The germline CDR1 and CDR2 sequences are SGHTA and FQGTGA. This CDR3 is CASSFGVGANVLTF. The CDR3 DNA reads TGTGCCAGCAGCTTCGGTGTTGGGGCCAACGTCCTGACTTTC.

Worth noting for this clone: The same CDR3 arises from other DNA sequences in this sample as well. CDR3 residues: CASSFRSGANVLTF. The CDR3 nucleotides are TGTGCCAGCAGCTTTCGCTCTGGGGCCAACGTCCTGACTTTC. The chain combines TRBV7-2 with TRBJ2-6, with D unclear. The CDR3 sequence is 14 residues long. V was pared by 3 bases and J by 0 bases, with 3 bases between. The germline CDR1 and CDR2 sequences are SGHTA and FQGNSA.

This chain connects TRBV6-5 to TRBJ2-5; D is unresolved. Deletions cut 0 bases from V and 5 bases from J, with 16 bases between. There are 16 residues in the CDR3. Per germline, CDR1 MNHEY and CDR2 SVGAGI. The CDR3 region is CASSYSRLSLGETQYF. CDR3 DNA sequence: TGTGCCAGCAGTTACTCCCGCCTGAGTCTGGGGGAGACCCAGTACTTC.

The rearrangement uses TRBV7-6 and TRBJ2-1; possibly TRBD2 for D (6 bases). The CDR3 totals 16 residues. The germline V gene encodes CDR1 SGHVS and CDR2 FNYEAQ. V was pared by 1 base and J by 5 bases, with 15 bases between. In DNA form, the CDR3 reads TGTGCCAGCAGCTTAGATGCGGGACCCCTTGACAATGAGCAGTTCTTC. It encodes CASSLDAGPLDNEQFF.

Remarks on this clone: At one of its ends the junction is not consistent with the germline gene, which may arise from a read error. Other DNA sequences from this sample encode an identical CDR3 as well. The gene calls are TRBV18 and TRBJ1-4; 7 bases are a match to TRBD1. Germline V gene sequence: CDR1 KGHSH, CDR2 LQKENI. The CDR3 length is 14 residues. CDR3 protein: CASSPGTASEKLFF. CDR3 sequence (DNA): TGTGCCAGCTCACCGGGGACAGCCTCCGAAAAGCTGTTTTTT.

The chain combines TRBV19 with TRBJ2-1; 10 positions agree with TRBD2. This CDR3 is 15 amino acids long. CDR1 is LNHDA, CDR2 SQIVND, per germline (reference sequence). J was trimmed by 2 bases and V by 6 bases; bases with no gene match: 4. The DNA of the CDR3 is TGTGCCAGTAGCGCCGGGACTAGCGCCTACAATGAGCAGTTCTTC. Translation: CASSAGTSAYNEQFF.

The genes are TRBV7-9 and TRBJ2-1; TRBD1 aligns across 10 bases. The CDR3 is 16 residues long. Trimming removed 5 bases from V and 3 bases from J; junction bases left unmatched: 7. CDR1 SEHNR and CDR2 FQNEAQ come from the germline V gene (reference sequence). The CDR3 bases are TGTGCCAGCAGCAAAAGGACAGGGGGTTTCTACAATGAGCAGTTCTTC. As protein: CASSKRTGGFYNEQFF.

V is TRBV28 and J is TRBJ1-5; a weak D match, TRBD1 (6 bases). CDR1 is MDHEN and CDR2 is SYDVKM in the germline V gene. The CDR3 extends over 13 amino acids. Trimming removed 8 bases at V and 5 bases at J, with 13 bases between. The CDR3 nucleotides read TGTGCCAGCGGGAACAGGGTCTATCAGCCCCAGCATTTT. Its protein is CASGNRVYQPQHF.

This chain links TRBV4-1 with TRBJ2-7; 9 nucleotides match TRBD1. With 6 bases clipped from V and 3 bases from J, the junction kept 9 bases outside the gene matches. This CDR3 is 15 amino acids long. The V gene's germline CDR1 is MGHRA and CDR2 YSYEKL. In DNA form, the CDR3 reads TGCGCCAGCAGGGGATTGGGACAGGGATACTACGAGCAGTACTTC. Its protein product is CASRGLGQGYYEQYF.

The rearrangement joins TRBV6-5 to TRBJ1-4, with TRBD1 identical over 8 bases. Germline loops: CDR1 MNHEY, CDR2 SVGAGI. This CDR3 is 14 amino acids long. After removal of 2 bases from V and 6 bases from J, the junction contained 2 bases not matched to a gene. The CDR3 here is CASSYGQGDEKLFF. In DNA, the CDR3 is TGTGCCAGCAGTTACGGACAGGGAGATGAAAAACTGTTTTTT.

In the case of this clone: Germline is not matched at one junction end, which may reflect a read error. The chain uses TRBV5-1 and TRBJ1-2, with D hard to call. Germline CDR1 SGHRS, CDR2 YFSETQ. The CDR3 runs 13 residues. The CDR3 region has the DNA TGTGCCAGCAGCACAAACCTTATTTATGGCTACACCTTC. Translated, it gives CASSTNLIYGYTF.

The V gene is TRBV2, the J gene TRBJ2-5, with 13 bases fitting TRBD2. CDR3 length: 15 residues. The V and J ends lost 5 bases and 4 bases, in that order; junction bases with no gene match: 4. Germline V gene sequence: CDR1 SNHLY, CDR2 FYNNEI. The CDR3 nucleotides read TGTGCCAGCAGTCCACTAGCGGGAGGGATAGAGACCCAGTACTTC. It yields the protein CASSPLAGGIETQYF.

CDR3 residues: CASSWFSGGDNEQFF. CDR3 DNA: TGTGCCAGCAGTTGGTTTAGCGGAGGGGACAATGAGCAGTTCTTC. The J gene is TRBJ2-1, the V gene TRBV6-1, with D possibly TRBD2 on 6 matching bases. The germline CDR1 and CDR2 sequences are MNHNS and SASEGT. CDR3 length equals 15 residues. V was cut by 5 bases and J by 5 bases, with 16 bases left in between.